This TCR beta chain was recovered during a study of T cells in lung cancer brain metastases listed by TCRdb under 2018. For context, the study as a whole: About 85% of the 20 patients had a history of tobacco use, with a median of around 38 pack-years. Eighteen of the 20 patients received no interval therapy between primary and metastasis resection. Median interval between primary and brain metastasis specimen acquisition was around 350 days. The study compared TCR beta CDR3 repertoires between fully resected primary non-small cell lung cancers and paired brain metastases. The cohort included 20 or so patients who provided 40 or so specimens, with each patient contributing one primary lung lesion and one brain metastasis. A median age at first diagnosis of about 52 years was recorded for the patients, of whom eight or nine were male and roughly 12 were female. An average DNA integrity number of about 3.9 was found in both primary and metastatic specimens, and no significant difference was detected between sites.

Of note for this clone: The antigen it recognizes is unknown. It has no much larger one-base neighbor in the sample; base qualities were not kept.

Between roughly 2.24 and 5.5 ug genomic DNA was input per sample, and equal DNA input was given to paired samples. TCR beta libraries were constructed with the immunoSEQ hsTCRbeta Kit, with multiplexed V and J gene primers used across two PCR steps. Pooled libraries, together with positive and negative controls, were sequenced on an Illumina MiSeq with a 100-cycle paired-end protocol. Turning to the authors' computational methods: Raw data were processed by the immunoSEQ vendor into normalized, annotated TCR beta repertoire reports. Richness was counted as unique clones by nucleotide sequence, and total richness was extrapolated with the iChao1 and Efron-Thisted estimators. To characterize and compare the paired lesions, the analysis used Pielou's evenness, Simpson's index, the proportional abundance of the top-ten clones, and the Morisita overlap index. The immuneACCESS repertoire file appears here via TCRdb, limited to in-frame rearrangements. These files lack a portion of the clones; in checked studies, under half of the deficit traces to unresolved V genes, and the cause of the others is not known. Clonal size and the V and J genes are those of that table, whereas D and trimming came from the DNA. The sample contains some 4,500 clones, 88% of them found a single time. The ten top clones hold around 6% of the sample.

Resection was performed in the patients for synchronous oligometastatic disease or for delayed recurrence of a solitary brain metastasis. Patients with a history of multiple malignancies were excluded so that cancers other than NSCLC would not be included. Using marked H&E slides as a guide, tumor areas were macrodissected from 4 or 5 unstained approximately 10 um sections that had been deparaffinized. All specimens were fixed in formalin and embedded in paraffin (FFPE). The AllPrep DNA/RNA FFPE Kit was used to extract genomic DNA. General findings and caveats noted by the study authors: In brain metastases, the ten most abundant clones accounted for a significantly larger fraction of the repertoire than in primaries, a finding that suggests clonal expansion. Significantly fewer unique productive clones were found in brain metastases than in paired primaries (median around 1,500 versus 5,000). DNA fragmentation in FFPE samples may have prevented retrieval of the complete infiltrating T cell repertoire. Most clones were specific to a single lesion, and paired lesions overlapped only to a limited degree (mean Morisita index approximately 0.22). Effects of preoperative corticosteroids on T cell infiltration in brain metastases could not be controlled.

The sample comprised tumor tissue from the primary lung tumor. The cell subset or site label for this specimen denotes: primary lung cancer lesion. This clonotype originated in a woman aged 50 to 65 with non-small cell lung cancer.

The nucleotide sequence is given as TGTGCCAGCAGCCCCGTTAGGGGGGCAACAGATACGCAGTATTTT. This gives the protein CASSPVRGATDTQYF. The sequence links TRBV9 to TRBJ2-3, with the D gene possibly TRBD1 or TRBD2, each one fitting 6 bases. The junction shows trimming of 4 bases on V and 3 bases on J, plus 15 bases between the germline ends. Spanning cysteine to phenylalanine, the CDR3 consists of 15 amino acids. Of all the DNA, just the CDR3 is kept, 45 bases in frame from base 1. The germline V gene sets CDR1 to SGDLS and CDR2 to YYNGEE.